Listed below are T cell receptor beta chains from one sample, sequenced in a study of T cells expressing NK-cell markers. After re-calling the 5' RACE reads, TCRdb lists one entry per CDR3 protein, DNA absent. The sample holds about 440,000 distinct CDR3 sequences. Sequenced sample: blood T cells: a sorted CD56 or NKG2C T cell subset, CD4+ or CD8+ T cells, or bulk PBMC T cells (not recorded which). The receptors were sampled from a woman aged 18 to 75 in good health. Each CDR3 is given with its conserved first and last residue. Each record gives: V gene, J gene, CDR3 protein.

TRBV7-2	TRBJ2-2	CASSLGQGSKTGELFF
TRBV7-3	TRBJ2-3	CASSPSRGAGSDTQYF
TRBV7-9	TRBJ2-1	CASSQRGLAGVDEQFF
TRBV12-3/TRBV12-4	TRBJ2-1	CASSYGIEQFF
TRBV20-1	TRBJ1-1	CSARDNDRVNTEAFF
TRBV10-3	TRBJ1-5	CAISESGGANQPQHF
TRBV6-5	TRBJ1-1	CASSYGGVNRDTEAFF
TRBV15	TRBJ2-2	CATSRESGRGELFF
TRBV19	TRBJ2-7	CASSIRAGRVIYEQYF
TRBV19	TRBJ1-5	CASSIQTAVWEPQHF
TRBV20-1	TRBJ2-1	CSARDLGSSYNDQFF
TRBV12-3/TRBV12-4	TRBJ2-2	CASSPMLGGELFF
TRBV20-1	TRBJ2-3	CSASGGGLADTQYF
TRBV28	TRBJ2-7	CASSHGTTVHEQYF
TRBV29-1	TRBJ2-1	CSVEDLLSPRYEQFF
TRBV7-9	TRBJ2-6	CASSLWGREVLTF
TRBV6-5	TRBJ1-4	CASSYGGRSNEKLFF
TRBV20-1	TRBJ2-3	CSARVGGKDTQYF
TRBV5-5	TRBJ1-5	CASSPGQGFSGNQPQHF
TRBV9	TRBJ1-4	CASSLGQGREKLFF
TRBV20-1	TRBJ1-3	CSARREIGTGNTIYF
TRBV27	TRBJ2-7	CASSYRETPYEQYF
TRBV7-8	TRBJ1-5	CASSSLGGAQQPQHF
TRBV29-1	TRBJ2-1	CSSSTGREQFF
TRBV20-1	TRBJ2-2	CSARARLAGANAPNTGELFF
TRBV18	TRBJ2-7	CASSPAGDSYEQYF
TRBV29-1	TRBJ2-5	CSVGPGGETQYF
TRBV7-3	TRBJ2-3	CASRRQGADTQYF
TRBV4-1	TRBJ2-3	CASSQPLVIDTQYF
TRBV4-2	TRBJ2-1	CASSHDPAASSYNEQFF
TRBV20-1	TRBJ2-5	CSATDRGQETQYF
TRBV12-3/TRBV12-4	TRBJ2-7	CASSQTGPEQYF
TRBV12-3/TRBV12-4	TRBJ2-6	CASSPDSPNSGANVLTF
TRBV7-9	TRBJ1-2	CASNPGPLSGYTF
TRBV12-3/TRBV12-4	TRBJ2-1	CASTPTGPNEQFF
TRBV20-1	TRBJ2-5	CSARDLGGAQETQYF
TRBV29-1	TRBJ2-5	CSAPPTGAEKTQYF
TRBV13	TRBJ1-2	CASSLAPGSQGGYTF
TRBV5-1	TRBJ2-7	CASGNSGSYEQYF
TRBV5-1	TRBJ1-4	CASSFTASNEKLFF
TRBV5-1	TRBJ1-2	CASASGAYGYTF
TRBV19	TRBJ2-1	CASSRGDRVFDEQFF
TRBV10-3	TRBJ2-3	CAISESSGGGGDTQYF
TRBV18	TRBJ2-1	CASSKYEPGLGVDEQFF
TRBV5-1	TRBJ2-5	CASSSVGETQYF
TRBV18	TRBJ2-3	CASSPRLAGMTDTQYF
TRBV24-1	TRBJ1-2	CATSDGSTANYGYTF
TRBV12-3/TRBV12-4	TRBJ2-7	CASSPGVGTIHEQYF
TRBV7-6	TRBJ2-5	CASTRGETQYF
TRBV6-2/TRBV6-3	TRBJ2-4	CASSLLAGGGAKNIQYF
TRBV20-1	TRBJ1-2	CSARDVTGPNYGYTF
TRBV9	TRBJ2-3	CASSVGGPDTQYF
TRBV5-1	TRBJ2-7	CASSFGGTAQYF
TRBV7-9	TRBJ1-1	CASSLSPMNTEAFF
TRBV20-1	TRBJ2-7	CSAVAGGSAYEQYF